The 4 T cell receptor beta chains reported below all come from one sample, sequenced in a study of blood T cells in healthy people across ages. A second PCR of roughly 7 to 11 cycles used a sample-barcoded 5' primer and a J-beta primer mix. TCRdb reprocessed the 5' RACE reads via MiXCR and lists one record per CDR3 protein. The sample shows just under 750,000 distinct CDR3 sequences, around a fifth of them seen only once. Sample: blood. The receptor set was obtained from a man between 65 and 85 years old in good health.

CDR3 amino acids: CSAPGTSGRNGELFF. The CDR3 nucleotides are TGCAGTGCCCCCGGGACTAGCGGGAGGAACGGGGAGCTGTTTTTT. The V and J genes are TRBV20-1 and TRBJ2-2; TRBD2 matches at 15 bases. Germline values: CDR1 DFQATT, CDR2 SNEGSKA (reference sequence). Trimming cost V 6 bases and J 7 bases; bases outside gene matches: 6. The CDR3 spans 15 residues.

This clonotype was detected a few times. The V and J genes are TRBV2 and TRBJ2-3; D is unclear. V was shortened by 2 bases and J by 11 bases, with 8 bases between the two germline ends. Germline assignment: CDR1 SNHLY and CDR2 FYNNEI. The CDR3 covers 11 residues. The CDR3 coding sequence is TGTGCCAGCAGTGAATCTGAGGTGCAGTATTTT. This gives the protein CASSESEVQYF.

This clonotype was seen a few times. The chain carries TRBV6-2 or TRBV6-3 and TRBJ2-1; 9 bases are shared with TRBD2. V was pared by 5 bases and J by 6 bases, with 11 bases of the junction left unmatched. The germline V gene encodes CDR1 MNHEY and CDR2 SVGEGT. The CDR3 spans 16 residues. CDR3 amino acids: CASSPPFTSGRNEQFF. CDR3 sequence (DNA): TGTGCCAGCAGTCCTCCCTTTACTAGCGGGCGCAATGAGCAGTTCTTC.

This clonotype was seen a handful of times. The chain couples TRBV7-2 to TRBJ2-3, with 9 bases matching TRBD1. Germline-derived CDR1 and CDR2 are SGHTA and FQGNSA. This CDR3 contains 14 residues. Trimming at V came to 2 bases and at J to 6 bases, leaving 3 bases not matched to a gene. CDR3 coding DNA: TGTGCCAGCAGCTTATGGACAGGGGAGGATACGCAGTATTTT. Protein product: CASSLWTGEDTQYF.